This T cell receptor beta chain is from a study of cytomegalovirus exposure and HLA in healthy donors. Study at large: Most donors, less than 85% of 398 genotyped, fell in the Caucasian-associated ancestry cluster.

The study, taken as a whole, reports: Researchers reportedly found TCR beta sequences accurately predicted most subjects' HLA-A and HLA-B alleles. High sensitivity and specificity were reportedly achieved when the classifier diagnosed cytomegalovirus status.

In the PCR, 60 Vbeta and 13 Jbeta primers were used. Assay used: immunoSEQ multiplex PCR; TCRdb lists only in-frame clones, some missing. This table holds around 300,000 clones, roughly 81% found once. Only one count was recorded for this clone. What it recognizes is unknown. CDR1 and CDR2 (germline): LNHDA, SQIVND (reference sequence). V lost 2 bases and J lost 8; bases outside the gene matches: 10. The CDR3 sequence is 16 residues long. The TCR was taken from a woman between 35 and 50 years old in good health and CMV-seropositive. The sequencing sample was made of PBMCs. This chain joins TRBV19 and TRBJ2-1, with 9 bases lining up with TRBD1. CDR3 in DNA: TGTGCCAGTAGTATACATCCGGGACAGGGATCCGATGAGCAGTTCTTC. Its protein is CASSIHPGQGSDEQFF.